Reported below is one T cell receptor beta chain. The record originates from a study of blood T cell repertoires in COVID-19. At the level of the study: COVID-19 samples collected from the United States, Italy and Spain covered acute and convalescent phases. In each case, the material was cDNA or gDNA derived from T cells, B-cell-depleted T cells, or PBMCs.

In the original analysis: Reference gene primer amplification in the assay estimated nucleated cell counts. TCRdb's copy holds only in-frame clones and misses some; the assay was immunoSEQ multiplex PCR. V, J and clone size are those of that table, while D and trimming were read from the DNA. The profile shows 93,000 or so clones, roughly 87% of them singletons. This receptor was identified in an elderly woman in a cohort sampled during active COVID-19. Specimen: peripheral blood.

The DNA of the CDR3 is TGTGCCGGATCGCTCGGGGAGAATCAGCCCCAGCATTTT. It codes for CAGSLGENQPQHF. The gene calls are TRBV6-5 and TRBJ1-5; D call uncertain. CDR1 is MNHEY, CDR2 SVGAGI, per germline. The CDR3 extends over 13 amino acids. V lost 11 bases and J 4 bases, leaving 15 bases between the germline ends.